Given below is one TCR beta chain in context. The CDR3 spans 16 residues. Germline assignment: CDR1 KGHDR and CDR2 SFDVKD. Trimming cost V 7 bases and J 0 bases, with 15 bases left between them. This record belongs to a study of CD8 T cells in ankylosing spondylitis. For TCR beta, libraries came from quantitative 5'-RACE with molecular barcodes. TCRdb analysed the 5' RACE reads with MiXCR anew, one entry per CDR3 protein. The sample has about 400,000 distinct CDR3 sequences, roughly 20% seen once; the top ten hold around 13%. The receptor was derived from a male donor with ankylosing spondylitis or in good health (not recorded which). The chain has TRBV24-1 and TRBJ2-1; D might be TRBD1 or TRBD2, each matching 5 bases. What was sequenced was blood, either unsorted or a sorted T cell fraction (not recorded which). CDR3 in amino acids: CATSIGTGSSYNEQFF. The CDR3 DNA reads as TGTGCCACCAGCATAGGGACGGGGAGCTCCTACAATGAGCAGTTCTTC.